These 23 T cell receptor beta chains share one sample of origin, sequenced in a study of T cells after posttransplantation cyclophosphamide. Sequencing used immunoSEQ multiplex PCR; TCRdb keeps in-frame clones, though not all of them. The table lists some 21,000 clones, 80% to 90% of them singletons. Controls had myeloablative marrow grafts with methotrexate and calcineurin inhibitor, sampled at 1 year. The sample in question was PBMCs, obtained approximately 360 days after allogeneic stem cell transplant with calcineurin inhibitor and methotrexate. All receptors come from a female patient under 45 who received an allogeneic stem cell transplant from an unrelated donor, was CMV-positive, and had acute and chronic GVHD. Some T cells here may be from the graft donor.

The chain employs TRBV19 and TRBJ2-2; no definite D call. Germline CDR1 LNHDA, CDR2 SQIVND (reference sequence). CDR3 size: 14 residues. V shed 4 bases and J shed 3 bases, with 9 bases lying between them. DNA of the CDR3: TGTGCCAGTAGTAGTTGGTCAGACACCGGGGAGCTGTTTTTT. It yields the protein CASSSWSDTGELFF.

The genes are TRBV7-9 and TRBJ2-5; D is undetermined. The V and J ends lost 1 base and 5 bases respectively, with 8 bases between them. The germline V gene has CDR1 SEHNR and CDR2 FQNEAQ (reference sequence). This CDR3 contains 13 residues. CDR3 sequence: CASSLVTSETQYF. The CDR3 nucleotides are TGTGCCAGCAGCTTAGTGACATCTGAGACCCAGTACTTC. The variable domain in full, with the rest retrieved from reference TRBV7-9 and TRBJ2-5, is DTGVSQNPRHKITKRGQNVTFRCDPISEHNRLYWYRQTLGQGPEFLTYFQNEAQLEKSRLLSDRFSAERPKGSFSTLEIQRTEQGDSAMYLCASSLVTSETQYFGPGTRLLVL.

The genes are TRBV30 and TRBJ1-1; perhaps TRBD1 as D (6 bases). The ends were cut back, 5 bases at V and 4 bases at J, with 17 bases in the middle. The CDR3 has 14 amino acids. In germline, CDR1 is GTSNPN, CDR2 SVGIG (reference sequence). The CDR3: CAWDGGGPGTEAFF. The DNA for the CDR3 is TGTGCCTGGGATGGGGGGGGCCCAGGCACTGAAGCTTTCTTT. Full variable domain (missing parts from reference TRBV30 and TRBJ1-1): SQTIHQWPATLVQPVGSPLSLECTVEGTSNPNLYWYRQAAGRGLQLLFYSVGIGQISSEVPQNLSASRPQDRQFILSSKKLLLSDSGFYLCAWDGGGPGTEAFFGQGTRLTVV.

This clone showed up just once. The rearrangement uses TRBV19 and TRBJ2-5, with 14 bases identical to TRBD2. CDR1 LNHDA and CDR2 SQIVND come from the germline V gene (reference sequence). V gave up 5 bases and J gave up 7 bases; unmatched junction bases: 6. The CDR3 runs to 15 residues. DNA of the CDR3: TGTGCCAGTAGTGAGGGACTAGCGGGAGTCGGGACCCAGTACTTC. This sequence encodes CASSEGLAGVGTQYF.

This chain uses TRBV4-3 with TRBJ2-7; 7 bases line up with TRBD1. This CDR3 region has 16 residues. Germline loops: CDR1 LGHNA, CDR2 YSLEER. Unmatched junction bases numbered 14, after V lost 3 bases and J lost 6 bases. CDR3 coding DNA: TGCGCCAGCAGCCATATTACCGGGACAGCGACTCGCGAGCAGTACTTC. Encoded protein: CASSHITGTATREQYF.

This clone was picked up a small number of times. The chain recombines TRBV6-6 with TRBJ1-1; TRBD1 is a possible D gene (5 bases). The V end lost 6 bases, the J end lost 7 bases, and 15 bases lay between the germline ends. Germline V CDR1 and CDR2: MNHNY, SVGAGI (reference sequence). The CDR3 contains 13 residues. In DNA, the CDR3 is TGTGCCAGCAGCTATTTGACAGAGAATGAAGCTTTCTTT. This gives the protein CASSYLTENEAFF.

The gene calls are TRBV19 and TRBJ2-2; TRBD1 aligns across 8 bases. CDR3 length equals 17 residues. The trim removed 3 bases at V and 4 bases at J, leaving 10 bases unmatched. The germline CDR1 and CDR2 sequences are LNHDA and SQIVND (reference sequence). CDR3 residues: CASSISLRGPITGELFF. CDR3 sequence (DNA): TGTGCCAGTAGTATCTCCCTCAGGGGGCCCATCACCGGGGAGCTGTTTTTT.

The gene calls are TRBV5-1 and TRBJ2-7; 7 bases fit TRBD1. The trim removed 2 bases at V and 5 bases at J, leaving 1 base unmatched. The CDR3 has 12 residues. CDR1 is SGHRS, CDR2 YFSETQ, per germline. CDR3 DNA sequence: TGCGCCAGCAGCTTAGGGACAGACGAGCAGTACTTC. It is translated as CASSLGTDEQYF.

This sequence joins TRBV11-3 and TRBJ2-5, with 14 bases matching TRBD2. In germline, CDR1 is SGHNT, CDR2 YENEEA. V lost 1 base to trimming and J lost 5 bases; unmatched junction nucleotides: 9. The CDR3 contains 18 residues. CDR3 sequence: CASSLGRGTSGRKETQYF. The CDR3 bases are TGTGCCAGCAGCTTAGGAAGGGGGACTAGCGGGAGAAAGGAGACCCAGTACTTC.

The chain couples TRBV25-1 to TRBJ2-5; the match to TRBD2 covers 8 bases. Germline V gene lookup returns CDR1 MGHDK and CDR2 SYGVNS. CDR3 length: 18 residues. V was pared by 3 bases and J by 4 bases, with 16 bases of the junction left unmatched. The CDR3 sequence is CASSDPTSGSVMLETQYF. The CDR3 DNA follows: TGTGCCAGCAGTGATCCCACTAGCGGAAGCGTAATGTTAGAGACCCAGTACTTC.

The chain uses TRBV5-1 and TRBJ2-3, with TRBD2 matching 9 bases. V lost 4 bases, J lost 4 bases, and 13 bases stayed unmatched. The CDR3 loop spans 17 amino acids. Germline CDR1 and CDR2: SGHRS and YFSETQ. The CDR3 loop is CASSPNPAGGPPDTQYF. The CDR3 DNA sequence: TGCGCCAGCAGCCCCAACCCCGCGGGGGGGCCCCCAGATACGCAGTATTTT.

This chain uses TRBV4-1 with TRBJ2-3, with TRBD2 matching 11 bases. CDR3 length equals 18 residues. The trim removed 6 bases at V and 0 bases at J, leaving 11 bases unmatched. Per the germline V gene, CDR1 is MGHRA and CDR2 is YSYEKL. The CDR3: CASSRIRLAGTSTDTQYF. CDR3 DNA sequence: TGCGCCAGCAGTCGGATCAGACTAGCGGGGACAAGCACAGATACGCAGTATTTT.

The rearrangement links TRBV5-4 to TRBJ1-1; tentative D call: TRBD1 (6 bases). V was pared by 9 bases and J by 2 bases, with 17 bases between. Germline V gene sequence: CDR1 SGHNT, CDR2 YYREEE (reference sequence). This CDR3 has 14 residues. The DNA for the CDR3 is TGTGCCACCCTACTTGCACAGGGAAACACTGAAGCTTTCTTT. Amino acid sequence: CATLLAQGNTEAFF. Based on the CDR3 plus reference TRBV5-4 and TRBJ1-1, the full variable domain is ETGVTQSPTHLIKTRGQQVTLRCSSQSGHNTVSWYQQALGQGPQFIFQYYREEENGRGNFPPRFSGLQFPNYSSELNVNALELDDSALYLCATLLAQGNTEAFFGQGTRLTVV.

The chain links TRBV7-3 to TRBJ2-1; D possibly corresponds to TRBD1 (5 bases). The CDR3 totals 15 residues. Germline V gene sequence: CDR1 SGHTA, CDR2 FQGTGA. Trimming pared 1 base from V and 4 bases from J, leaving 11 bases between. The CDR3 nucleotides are TGTGCCAGCAGCTTAAGTGGGGCCCTGTACAATGAGCAGTTCTTC. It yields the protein CASSLSGALYNEQFF.

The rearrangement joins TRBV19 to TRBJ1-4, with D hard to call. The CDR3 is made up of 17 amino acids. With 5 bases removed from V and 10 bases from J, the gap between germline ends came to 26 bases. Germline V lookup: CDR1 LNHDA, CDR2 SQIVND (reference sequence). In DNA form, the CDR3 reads TGTGCCAGTAGTCAAAAATATTCTGGCGTGGAAACGGGAAAACTGTTTTTT. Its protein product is CASSQKYSGVETGKLFF.

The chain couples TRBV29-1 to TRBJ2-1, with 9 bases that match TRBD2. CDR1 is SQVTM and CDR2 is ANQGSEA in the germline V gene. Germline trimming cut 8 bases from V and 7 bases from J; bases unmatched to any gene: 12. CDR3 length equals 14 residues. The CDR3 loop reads CSTIAGEAENEQFF. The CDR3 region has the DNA TGCAGCACCATAGCGGGAGAAGCCGAAAATGAGCAGTTCTTC.

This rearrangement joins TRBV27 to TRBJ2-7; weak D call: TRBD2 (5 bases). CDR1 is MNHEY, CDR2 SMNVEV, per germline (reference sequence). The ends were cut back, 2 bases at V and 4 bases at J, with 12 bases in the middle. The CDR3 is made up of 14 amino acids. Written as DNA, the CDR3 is TGTGCCAGCAGTTTAATCGCGGGTACTTACGAGCAGTACTTC. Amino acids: CASSLIAGTYEQYF.

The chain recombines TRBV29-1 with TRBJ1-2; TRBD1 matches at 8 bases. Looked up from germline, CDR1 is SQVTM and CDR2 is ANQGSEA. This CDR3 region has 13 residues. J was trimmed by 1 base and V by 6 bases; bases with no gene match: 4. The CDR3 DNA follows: TGCAGCGTGGCGACAGGGGATAACTATGGCTACACCTTC. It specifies CSVATGDNYGYTF.

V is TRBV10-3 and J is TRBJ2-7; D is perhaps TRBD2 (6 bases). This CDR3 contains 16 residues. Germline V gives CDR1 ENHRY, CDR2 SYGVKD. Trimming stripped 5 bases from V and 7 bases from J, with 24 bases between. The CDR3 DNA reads TGTGCCATCAGTAAACTAGCCCAGGACCCCCCTGGGGAGCAGTACTTC. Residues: CAISKLAQDPPGEQYF.

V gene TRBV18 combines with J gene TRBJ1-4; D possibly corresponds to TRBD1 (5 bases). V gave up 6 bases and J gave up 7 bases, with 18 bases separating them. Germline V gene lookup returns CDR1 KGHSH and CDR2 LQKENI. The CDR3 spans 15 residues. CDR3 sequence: CASSPGEGRVEKLFF. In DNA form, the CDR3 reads TGTGCCAGCTCCCCAGGCGAGGGGAGGGTTGAAAAACTGTTTTTT.

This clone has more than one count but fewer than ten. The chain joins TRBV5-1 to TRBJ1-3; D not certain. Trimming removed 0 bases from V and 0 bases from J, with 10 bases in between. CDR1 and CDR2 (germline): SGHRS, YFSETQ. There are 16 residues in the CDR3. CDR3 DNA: TGCGCCAGCAGCTTGGGCGAGGGCTTCTCTGGAAACACCATATATTTT. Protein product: CASSLGEGFSGNTIYF.

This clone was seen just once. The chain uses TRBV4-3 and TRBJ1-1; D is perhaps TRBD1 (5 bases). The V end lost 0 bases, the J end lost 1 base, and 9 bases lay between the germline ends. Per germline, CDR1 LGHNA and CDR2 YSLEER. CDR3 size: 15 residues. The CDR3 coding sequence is TGCGCCAGCAGCCAAGAGATGGGGCAGAACACTGAAGCTTTCTTT. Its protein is CASSQEMGQNTEAFF.

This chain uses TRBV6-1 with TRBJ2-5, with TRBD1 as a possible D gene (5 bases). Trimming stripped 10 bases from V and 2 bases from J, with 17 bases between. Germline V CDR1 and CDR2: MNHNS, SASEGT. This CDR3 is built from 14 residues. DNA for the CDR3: TGTGCCACCTATTCACCAGACAGACAAGAGACCCAGTACTTC. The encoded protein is CATYSPDRQETQYF.